This T cell receptor beta chain was observed in a study of T cell responses to AZD1222 COVID-19 vaccine (dated by TCRdb to 2020 to 2022). With respect to the entire study: AZD1222 recipients given second doses at about 4 weeks or at about 12 weeks were pooled, since spike-specific TCR depth and breadth were not found to differ between the two schedules. TCR sequencing covered roughly 230 trial participants: approximately 200 given two doses of AZD1222 and 26 given two doses of MenACWY control vaccine. Trial participants were enrolled into age subgroups of 18-55, 56-69 and 70-plus years, which contained about 160, 30 and 59 TCR-sequenced participants, respectively.

What the work shows at the level of the full study, not this receptor alone: CD4 TCRs associated with the vaccine covered the entire spike protein, and the dominant responses were in regions 160-218 and 743-854. In the small 56-69-year group, the increase in depth fell short of significance, most likely because of low power. A significant rise in spike-specific TCR breadth and depth was observed after two AZD1222 doses relative to day 0 and relative to MenACWY recipients. Most participants were white British and females outnumbered males, and the authors suggested that clonal diversity may have been underestimated. Because no samples from the day 14 peak response were available, repertoires could be characterized only after the peak T cell response. Conclusions about previously exposed vaccinees are limited, since just 6 or 7 AZD1222 recipients were seropositive for SARS-CoV-2 at baseline. Epitopes outside the regions mutated in the B.1.351 and B.1.1.7 variants were reportedly recognized by nearly half of the unique spike-specific TCRs.

Sample time point, as interpreted from the label and publication: baseline before first vaccination. Samples from vaccinated people were obtained from the UK trials COV001 and COV002, which included a single-blind randomized controlled phase 2/3 trial of AZD1222 (ChAdOx1 nCoV-19) in healthy adults. For TCRbeta chain sequencing, PBMC samples from trial participants were taken at day 0 and at day 28 after the second dose. In the case of this clone: The antigen it binds to is not known. No much larger clonotype is one base removed from it; base qualities were not supplied.

The CDR3 covers 15 residues, taking in both the cysteine and the phenylalanine. The retained sequence is limited to the CDR3, 45 bases, with the frame set at the first base. CDR1 and CDR2 (LNHDA, SQIVND) derive from the germline V gene (reference sequence). V is cut by 5 bases and J by 4 bases, and the space between the germline ends is 17 bases. The CDR3 regions of human TCRbeta chains were analyzed by immunosequencing. Regarding the original processing steps: Repertoire TCRs were matched against a reference library of SARS-CoV-2-specific TCRs generated with the MIRA antigen-specificity platform. Breadth meant the fraction of unique TCRs that were SARS-CoV-2-associated, whereas depth meant the fraction of total T cells that were SARS-CoV-2-associated. Using the MIRA data, each spike-specific TCR was assigned both to the spike region to which the TCR was reactive and to a CD4 or CD8 class. Log10-transformed breadth and depth values were compared by one-way ANOVA with Sidak's multiple comparisons tests. TCRdb retrieved this table from immuneACCESS and kept in-frame rearrangements only. Not all clones are present; in checked studies, unresolved V genes account for under half, and no reason is known for the remainder. The DNA gave D and trimming, while V, J and clone size come from that table. Here the sample has 65,000 to 90,000 clones; about 91% occur a single time. The top ten constitute around 21% of the sample.

The chain couples TRBV19 to TRBJ1-1; no D gene call is confident. The material was peripheral blood, obtained on day 0 of AZD1222 vaccination. The TCR comes from an adult in good health. The DNA reads as follows: TGTGCCAGTAGTGCTTCTGACAAGGGCCGCACTGAAGCTTTCTTT. Its translation is CASSASDKGRTEAFF.